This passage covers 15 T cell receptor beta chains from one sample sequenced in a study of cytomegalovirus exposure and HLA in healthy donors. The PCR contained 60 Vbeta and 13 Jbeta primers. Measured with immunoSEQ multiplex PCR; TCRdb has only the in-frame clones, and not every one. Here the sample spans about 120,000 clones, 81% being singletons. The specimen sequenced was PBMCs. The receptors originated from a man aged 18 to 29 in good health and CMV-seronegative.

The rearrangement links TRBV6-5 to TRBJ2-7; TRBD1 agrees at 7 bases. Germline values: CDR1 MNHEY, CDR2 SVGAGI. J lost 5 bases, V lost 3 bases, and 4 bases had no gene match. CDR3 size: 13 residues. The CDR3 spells CASSYSTGDEQYF. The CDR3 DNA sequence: TGTGCCAGCAGTTATTCTACAGGGGACGAGCAGTACTTC.

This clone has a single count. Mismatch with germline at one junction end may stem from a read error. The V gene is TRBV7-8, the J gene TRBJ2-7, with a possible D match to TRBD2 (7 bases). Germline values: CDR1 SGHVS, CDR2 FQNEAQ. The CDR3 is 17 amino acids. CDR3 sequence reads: CASSLADGGAGSHEQYF. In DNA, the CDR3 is TGTGCCAGCAGCTTAGCCGATGGGGGGGCAGGCTCCCACGAGCAGTACTTC.

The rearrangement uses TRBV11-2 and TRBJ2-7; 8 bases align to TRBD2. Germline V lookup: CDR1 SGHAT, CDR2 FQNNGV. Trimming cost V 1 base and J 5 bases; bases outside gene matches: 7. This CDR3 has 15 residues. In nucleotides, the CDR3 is TGTGCCAGCAGCTTAGTCGTCGGGGGGGCCCACGAGCAGTACTTC. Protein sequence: CASSLVVGGAHEQYF.

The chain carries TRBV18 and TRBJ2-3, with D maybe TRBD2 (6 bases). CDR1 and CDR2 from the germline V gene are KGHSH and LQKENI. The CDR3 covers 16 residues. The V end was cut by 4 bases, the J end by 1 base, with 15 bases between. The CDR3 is CASSHSGVGGTDTQYF. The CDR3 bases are TGTGCCAGCTCACACTCGGGAGTGGGTGGCACAGATACGCAGTATTTT.

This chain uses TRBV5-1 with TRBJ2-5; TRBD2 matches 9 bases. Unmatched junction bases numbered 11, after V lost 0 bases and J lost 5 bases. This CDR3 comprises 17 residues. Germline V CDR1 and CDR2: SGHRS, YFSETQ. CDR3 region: CASSLVAGRGGLETQYF. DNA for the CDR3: TGCGCCAGCAGCTTGGTTGCGGGGCGGGGGGGCCTTGAGACCCAGTACTTC.

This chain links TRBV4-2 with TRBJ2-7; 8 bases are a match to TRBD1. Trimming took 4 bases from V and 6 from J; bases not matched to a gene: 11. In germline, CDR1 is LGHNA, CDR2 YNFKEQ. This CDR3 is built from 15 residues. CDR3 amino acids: CASSRSRTGMGEQYF. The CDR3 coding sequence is TGTGCCAGCAGCCGATCCCGGACAGGGATGGGCGAGCAGTACTTC.

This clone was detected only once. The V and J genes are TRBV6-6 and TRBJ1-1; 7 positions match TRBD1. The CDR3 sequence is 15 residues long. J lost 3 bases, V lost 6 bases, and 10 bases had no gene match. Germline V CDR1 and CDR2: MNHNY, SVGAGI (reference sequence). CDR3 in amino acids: CASSQIRQGDTEAFF. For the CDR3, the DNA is TGTGCCAGCAGCCAAATTCGACAGGGCGACACTGAAGCTTTCTTT.

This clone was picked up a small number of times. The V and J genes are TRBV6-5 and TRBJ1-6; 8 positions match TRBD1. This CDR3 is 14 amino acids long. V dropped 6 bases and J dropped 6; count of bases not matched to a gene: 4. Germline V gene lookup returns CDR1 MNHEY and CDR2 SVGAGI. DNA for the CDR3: TGTGCCAGCAGAGGGACAGGAACTAATTCACCCCTCCACTTT. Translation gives CASRGTGTNSPLHF.

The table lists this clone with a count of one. The CDR3 spells CASSIDRIANSPLHF. For the CDR3, the DNA is TGCGCCAGCAGCATAGACAGGATAGCTAATTCACCCCTCCACTTT. V and J are TRBV5-1 and TRBJ1-6; maybe TRBD1 (6 bases). The CDR3 extends over 15 amino acids. CDR1 SGHRS and CDR2 YFSETQ come from the germline V gene. The ends were cut back, 4 bases at V and 6 bases at J, with 14 bases in the middle.

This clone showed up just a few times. The CDR3 protein is CASSFVGPYEQYF. The CDR3 region has the DNA TGTGCCAGCAGCTTTGTCGGTCCCTACGAGCAGTACTTC. The V gene is TRBV7-9, the J gene TRBJ2-7; D is undetermined. The CDR3 runs to 13 residues. The V gene lost 3 bases and the J gene lost 2 bases, with 8 bases spanning the gap. Germline V CDR1 and CDR2: SEHNR, FQNEAQ (reference sequence).

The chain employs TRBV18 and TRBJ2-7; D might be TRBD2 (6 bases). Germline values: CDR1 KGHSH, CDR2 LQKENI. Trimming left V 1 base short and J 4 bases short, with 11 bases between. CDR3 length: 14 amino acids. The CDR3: CASSPRGEIYEQYF. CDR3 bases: TGTGCCAGCTCACCACGGGGGGAGATATACGAGCAGTACTTC.

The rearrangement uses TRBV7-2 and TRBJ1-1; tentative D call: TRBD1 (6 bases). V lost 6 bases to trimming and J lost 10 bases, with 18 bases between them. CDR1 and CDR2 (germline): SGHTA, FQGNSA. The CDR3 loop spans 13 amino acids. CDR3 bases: TGTGCCAGCAGGCCCTTGGACAGTCGGGTAGCTTTCTTT. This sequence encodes CASRPLDSRVAFF.

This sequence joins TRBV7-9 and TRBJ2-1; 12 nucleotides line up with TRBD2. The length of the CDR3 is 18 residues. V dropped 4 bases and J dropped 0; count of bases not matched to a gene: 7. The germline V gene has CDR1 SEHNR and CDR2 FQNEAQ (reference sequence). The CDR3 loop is CASSYPSGGAFSYNEQFF. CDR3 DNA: TGTGCCAGCAGCTACCCTAGCGGGGGGGCCTTCTCCTACAATGAGCAGTTCTTC.

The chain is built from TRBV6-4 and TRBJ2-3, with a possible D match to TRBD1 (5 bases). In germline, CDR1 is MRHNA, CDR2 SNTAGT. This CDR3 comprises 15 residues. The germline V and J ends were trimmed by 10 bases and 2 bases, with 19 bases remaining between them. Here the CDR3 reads CATPSQGLFTDTQYF. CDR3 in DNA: TGTGCCACCCCGTCCCAGGGCCTTTTCACAGATACGCAGTATTTT.

In DNA, the CDR3 is TGTGCCAGCAGCTTAGATGCTGGAGCTTATTCACCCCTCCACTTT. This encodes CASSLDAGAYSPLHF. This chain links TRBV7-8 with TRBJ1-6, with no clear D. Trimming pared 1 base from V and 8 bases from J, leaving 12 bases between. The germline V gene encodes CDR1 SGHVS and CDR2 FQNEAQ. This CDR3 spans 15 amino acids.